Listed below are T cell receptor beta chains from one sample, sequenced in a study of blood T cell repertoires in COVID-19. Profiled with immunoSEQ multiplex PCR; TCRdb holds only in-frame clones, not every one. The table lists around 60,000 clones, more than 80% of them singletons. Input material: peripheral blood. The receptors come from a woman older than 75 with acute or convalescent COVID-19. The CDR3 runs from the conserved cysteine through the conserved F or W. The order of the fields is V gene, D gene, clone size, J gene, CDR3 DNA, CDR3 protein. The D gene is left open where the match is weak. Clone size is stated in some rows and not others, as once, few, many or a class when expanded.

TRBV4-1,NA,NA,TRBJ1-5,TGCGCCAGCAGCCAAGATCCGGCCCAGGCATTCAATCAGCCCCAGCATTTT,CASSQDPAQAFNQPQHF
TRBV7-3,TRBD1,NA,TRBJ2-5,TGTGCCAGCAGCTTCGACGGGACAGGGAAAGAGACCCAGTACTTC,CASSFDGTGKETQYF
TRBV27,NA,NA,TRBJ2-7,TGTGCCAGCAGTTGGGGCAGGACCAGCTACGAGCAGTACTTC,CASSWGRTSYEQYF
TRBV2,TRBD2,NA,TRBJ2-1,TGTGCCAGCAGTCTAGCGGGAATGGCCTACAATGAGCAGTTCTTC,CASSLAGMAYNEQFF
TRBV4-1,NA,once,TRBJ1-2,TGCGCCAGCAGCCAAGACGTAACCCCAGGGGCAATCTATGGCTACACCTTC,CASSQDVTPGAIYGYTF
TRBV19,NA,NA,TRBJ1-1,TGTGCCAGTAGTAAACGACAGAACACTGAAGCTTTCTTT,CASSKRQNTEAFF
TRBV19,NA,NA,TRBJ1-5,TGTGCCAGCGCAGGTTCTAGCAATCAGCCCCAGCATTTT,CASAGSSNQPQHF
TRBV6-5,TRBD1,once,TRBJ2-7,TGTGCAGTCCGCGGACAGGGGGCTTACGAGCAGTACTTC,CAVRGQGAYEQYF
TRBV2,NA,few,TRBJ2-7,TGTGCCAGCAGGGCCGTTAGAGGGGGCTACGAGCAGTACTTC,CASRAVRGGYEQYF
TRBV5-1,TRBD2,few,TRBJ2-2,TGCGCCAGCAGCTTCCGGGCTAGCGGGAACACCGGGGAGCTGTTTTTT,CASSFRASGNTGELFF
TRBV27,NA,NA,TRBJ2-7,TGTGCCAGCAGACCGGGGACACAGGACTCCTACGAGCAGTACTTC,CASRPGTQDSYEQYF
TRBV4-2,TRBD1,few,TRBJ1-4,TGTGCCAGCAGCATGGGGACAGGGCGAAATGAAAAACTGTTTTTT,CASSMGTGRNEKLFF
TRBV19,TRBD1,NA,TRBJ1-5,TGTGCCAGTAGTATAGAGACCCAAGGGACAGGGAAGTGGACGCCCCAGCATTTT,CASSIETQGTGKWTPQHF
TRBV7-8,TRBD2,NA,TRBJ2-3,TGTGCCAGCAGCCGCGGACTAGCGGGAGGATCCTTCACAGATACGCAGTATTTT,CASSRGLAGGSFTDTQYF
TRBV28,NA,NA,TRBJ1-4,TGTGCCAGCAGGGGAGGAGAAAAACTGTTTTTT,CASRGGEKLFF
TRBV7-9,TRBD1,NA,TRBJ2-7,TGTGCCAGCAGCTTTGAGGGGGCGACCTACGAGCAGTACTTC,CASSFEGATYEQYF
TRBV2,NA,NA,TRBJ1-4,TGTGCCAGCAGTGACAGAACTAATGAAAAACTGTTTTTT,CASSDRTNEKLFF
TRBV10-2,NA,NA,TRBJ2-5,TGCGCCAGCAGCGGGTTGGATCTGGGGACCCAGTACTTC,CASSGLDLGTQYF
TRBV5-1,TRBD2,NA,TRBJ2-5,TGCGCCAGCAGAGAGGGACTAGCGGCCCAAGAGACCCAGTACTTC,CASREGLAAQETQYF
TRBV7-7,TRBD2,NA,TRBJ2-5,TGTGCCAGCAGCTTCCAGCGGGGGGGCGGAGAGACCCAGTACTTC,CASSFQRGGGETQYF
TRBV10-3,NA,NA,TRBJ1-6,TGTGCCATCAGTGAGTCGGAGGGAATCCCCTATAATTCACCCCTCCACTTT,CAISESEGIPYNSPLHF
TRBV7-9,TRBD1,NA,TRBJ2-1,TGTGCCAGCAGCTTAATGACAGGGTCAAGTGAGCAGTTCTTC,CASSLMTGSSEQFF
TRBV27,TRBD2,few,TRBJ2-7,TGTGCCAGCAGCCGAGGACTAGCGGGGACCTACGAGCAGTACTTC,CASSRGLAGTYEQYF
TRBV5-4,NA,NA,TRBJ1-1,TGTGCCAGCAGCGTCCCACAGGGAGGGGGCACTGAAGCTTTCTTT,CASSVPQGGGTEAFF
TRBV6-1,TRBD2,NA,TRBJ2-1,TGTGCCAGCAGTGAAATATCTCTAGCGGGGGGGATGCAGTTCTTC,CASSEISLAGGMQFF
TRBV6-5,TRBD1,NA,TRBJ1-2,TGTGCCAGCACTTTAAGGGGGCTTGGCTACACCTTC,CASTLRGLGYTF
TRBV28,NA,NA,TRBJ1-2,TGTGCCAGCAGCCCCGAAGGGGTGAGTGGCTACACCTTC,CASSPEGVSGYTF